The 30 T cell receptor beta chains given below trace back to one sample, sequenced in a study of human T cells and chemical hapten exposure. Attachment of unique molecular identifiers to individual cDNA molecules was performed in the library. From the reads, TCRdb called clonotypes with MiXCR, one entry per CDR3 protein. In the table there are around 120,000 distinct CDR3 sequences, around 9% of which are singletons. Unfractionated whole blood was the source of the extracted total RNA. The sample consisted of whole blood. Receptors originate from a human donor in good health. Some clones in this sample may be carry-over from other donors' samples.

This clonotype has more than one count but fewer than ten. The chain joins TRBV12-3 or TRBV12-4 to TRBJ2-3; no definite D call. Between the trimmed V and J ends, which lost 5 bases and 2 bases, there was a span of 14 bases. The CDR3 contains 15 residues. CDR3 sequence reads: CASSRPGRNTDTQYF. For the CDR3, the DNA is TGTGCCAGCAGTCGCCCCGGACGGAACACAGATACGCAGTATTTT.

This clonotype was seen a handful of times. V usage is TRBV6-1 and J usage is TRBJ2-1, with TRBD2 matching over 14 bases. The CDR3 is made up of 17 amino acids. Unmatched junction bases numbered 7, after V lost 2 bases and J lost 7 bases. Looked up from germline, CDR1 is MNHNS and CDR2 is SASEGT. CDR3 DNA sequence: TGTGCCAGCAGTGAATGGGGACTAGCGGGGGCGGGGAATGAGCAGTTCTTC. Translation: CASSEWGLAGAGNEQFF.

This rearrangement joins TRBV19 to TRBJ1-5, with unresolved D. Trimming left V 3 bases short and J 5 bases short, with 8 bases between. CDR3 size: 13 residues. The germline CDR1 and CDR2 sequences are LNHDA and SQIVND (reference sequence). For the CDR3, the DNA is TGTGCCAGTAGTATGGGAAGGTATCAGCCCCAGCATTTT. Amino acids: CASSMGRYQPQHF.

The rearrangement links TRBV9 to TRBJ2-7; 7 nucleotides align to TRBD1. From germline, CDR1 is SGDLS and CDR2 YYNGEE. This CDR3 spans 15 amino acids. V shed 4 bases, J shed 0 bases, and the junction held 7 bases outside the gene matches. CDR3 in amino acids: CASSPRDRVSYEQYF. The CDR3 DNA sequence: TGTGCCAGCAGCCCCCGGGACAGAGTCTCCTACGAGCAGTACTTC. The variable domain in full, with the rest retrieved from reference TRBV9 and TRBJ2-7, is DSGVTQTPKHLITATGQRVTLRCSPRSGDLSVYWYQQSLDQGLQFLIQYYNGEERAKGNILERFSAQQFPDLHSELNLSSLELGDSALYFCASSPRDRVSYEQYFGPGTRLTVT.

The chain couples TRBV7-9 to TRBJ2-7, with 8 bases lining up with TRBD2. V shed 4 bases, J shed 3 bases, and the junction held 2 bases outside the gene matches. The CDR3 is 13 amino acids. Germline V gene lookup returns CDR1 SEHNR and CDR2 FQNEAQ (reference sequence). CDR3 protein: CASSSGTSYEQYF. The CDR3 DNA sequence: TGTGCCAGCAGCTCGGGGACTAGCTACGAGCAGTACTTC. The variable domain in full, with the rest retrieved from reference TRBV7-9 and TRBJ2-7, is DTGVSQNPRHKITKRGQNVTFRCDPISEHNRLYWYRQTLGQGPEFLTYFQNEAQLEKSRLLSDRFSAERPKGSFSTLEIQRTEQGDSAMYLCASSSGTSYEQYFGPGTRLTVT.

The rearrangement joins TRBV11-2 to TRBJ1-1, with D possibly TRBD1 on 6 matching bases. The germline CDR1 and CDR2 sequences are SGHAT and FQNNGV. With 4 bases removed from V and 0 bases from J, the gap between germline ends came to 15 bases. There are 16 residues in the CDR3. The CDR3 DNA sequence: TGTGCCAGCAGCTCTTTTTCCACAGGGATGAACACTGAAGCTTTCTTT. Its protein is CASSSFSTGMNTEAFF.

The chain carries TRBV20-1 and TRBJ2-4, with no clear D. Trimming pared 2 bases from V and 7 bases from J, leaving 12 bases between. CDR3 length: 13 residues. Germline-derived CDR1 and CDR2 are DFQATT and SNEGSKA (reference sequence). The CDR3 DNA sequence: TGCAGTGCTAGAAGCCCGGACGGTAACATTCAGTACTTC. Its protein is CSARSPDGNIQYF.

The chain links TRBV15 to TRBJ2-1, with 14 nucleotides matching TRBD2. The V gene end was trimmed by 0 bases and the J gene end by 3 bases; junction bases not matched to a gene: 7. Germline-derived CDR1 and CDR2 are LNHNV and YYDKDF (reference sequence). This CDR3 is 19 amino acids long. DNA for the CDR3: TGTGCCACCAGCAGAGAAGGGACTAGCGGGGGCCCATTCTACAATGAGCAGTTCTTC. Its protein is CATSREGTSGGPFYNEQFF.

This clonotype was counted at least ten times. The genes are TRBV19 and TRBJ2-7; 9 positions match TRBD1. V lost 8 bases, J lost 3 bases, and 5 bases stayed unmatched. The germline CDR1 and CDR2 sequences are LNHDA and SQIVND (reference sequence). The CDR3 loop spans 13 amino acids. The CDR3 DNA sequence: TGTGCCAGTGGGGACAGGGTAAGCTACGAGCAGTACTTC. Amino acids: CASGDRVSYEQYF.

This clonotype was picked up many times. The chain is built from TRBV7-3 and TRBJ1-1, with 8 bases matching TRBD1. Germline values: CDR1 SGHTA, CDR2 FQGTGA. This CDR3 comprises 15 residues. The V segment lost 6 bases and the J segment 4 bases; nucleotides outside the gene matches: 10. Here the CDR3 DNA reads TGTGCCAGCAGTGCCCGGACAGGGCGGGTCACTGAAGCTTTCTTT. Translating it yields CASSARTGRVTEAFF.

This clonotype was seen a handful of times. V usage is TRBV29-1 and J usage is TRBJ2-3, with 10 bases lining up with TRBD2. The CDR3 loop spans 12 amino acids. CDR1 is SQVTM, CDR2 ANQGSEA, per germline. With 7 bases clipped from V and 4 bases from J, the junction kept 2 bases outside the gene matches. The CDR3 coding sequence is TGCAGCGGGACTAGCGGCTCAGATACGCAGTATTTT. Translated: CSGTSGSDTQYF.

At least ten counts were recorded for this clonotype. The chain employs TRBV20-1 and TRBJ1-1, with 10 nucleotides matching TRBD1. The V and J ends lost 0 bases and 4 bases, in that order; junction bases with no gene match: 8. Germline V gene lookup returns CDR1 DFQATT and CDR2 SNEGSKA (reference sequence). The CDR3 runs 16 residues. The CDR3 nucleotides are TGCAGTGCTAGAGAAGGGACAGGGGATTGGAGCACTGAAGCTTTCTTT. It translates to CSAREGTGDWSTEAFF.

V usage is TRBV4-1 and J usage is TRBJ2-1; 11 positions agree with TRBD2. In germline, CDR1 is MGHRA, CDR2 YSYEKL. The junction had 16 bases not matched to a gene; V was cut back by 4 bases and J by 5 bases. This CDR3 comprises 19 residues. The CDR3: CASSRPFPQTSGVNNEQFF. The CDR3 DNA follows: TGCGCCAGCAGCCGTCCCTTCCCCCAGACTAGCGGGGTAAACAATGAGCAGTTCTTC.

This clonotype was picked up a small number of times. V is TRBV15 and J is TRBJ2-7; D gene uncertain. There are 15 residues in the CDR3. Germline-derived CDR1 and CDR2 are LNHNV and YYDKDF (reference sequence). Trimming shortened V by 0 bases and J by 4 bases, and 13 bases separated the two germline ends. The CDR3 nucleotides read TGTGCCACCAGCAGAGAGGCCGCACCCTCTTACGAGCAGTACTTC. It specifies CATSREAAPSYEQYF.

The CDR3 region has the DNA TGTGCCAGCAGCGGGGCAGGCTTGAACACTGAAGCTTTCTTT. It specifies CASSGAGLNTEAFF. The V gene is TRBV27, the J gene TRBJ1-1, with D possibly TRBD1 on 5 matching bases. Germline-derived CDR1 and CDR2 are MNHEY and SMNVEV (reference sequence). The V end lost 6 bases, the J end lost 0 bases, and 11 bases lay between the germline ends. The CDR3 has 14 amino acids.

V and J are TRBV19 and TRBJ2-5; no definite D call. This CDR3 region has 14 residues. Trimming stripped 3 bases from V and 4 bases from J, with 12 bases between. In germline, CDR1 is LNHDA, CDR2 SQIVND (reference sequence). CDR3 region: CASSIRWRSETQYF. DNA of the CDR3: TGTGCCAGTAGTATTCGGTGGCGATCAGAGACCCAGTACTTC.

The chain has TRBV9 and TRBJ2-6; D gene ambiguous. V was trimmed by 4 bases and J by 0 bases, leaving 5 bases between them. CDR1 is SGDLS, CDR2 YYNGEE, per germline. CDR3 size: 14 residues. CDR3 residues: CASSPYSGANVLTF. The CDR3 nucleotides are TGTGCCAGCAGCCCGTACTCTGGGGCCAACGTCCTGACTTTC.

Ten or more counts support this clonotype. The chain is built from TRBV5-1 and TRBJ2-3; D is undetermined. This CDR3 is built from 14 residues. Germline CDR1 reads SGHRS; CDR2 reads YFSETQ. V was cut by 0 bases and J by 2 bases, with 7 bases left in between. The CDR3 DNA follows: TGCGCCAGCAGCTTGGAAACAGCCACAGATACGCAGTATTTT. This codes for CASSLETATDTQYF.

The chain joins TRBV7-2 to TRBJ1-1, with 7 bases lining up with TRBD1. CDR3 length: 15 residues. In germline, CDR1 is SGHTA, CDR2 FQGNSA. The ends lost 5 bases at V and 0 bases at J; junction bases unmatched: 6. CDR3 region: CASSPWDRLNTEAFF. The CDR3 DNA sequence: TGTGCCAGCAGCCCATGGGACAGACTGAACACTGAAGCTTTCTTT.

This clonotype was detected a few times. The chain has TRBV27 and TRBJ2-7, with D maybe TRBD2 (6 bases). Germline V gene lookup returns CDR1 MNHEY and CDR2 SMNVEV (reference sequence). Trimming cost V 0 bases and J 1 base, with 7 bases left between them. The CDR3 runs to 14 residues. The CDR3, as DNA: TGTGCCAGCAGTTTATCGCGGGGTTCCTACGAGCAGTACTTC. It is translated as CASSLSRGSYEQYF.

This clonotype has a count of ten or more. The chain couples TRBV29-1 to TRBJ2-1; 9 bases agree with TRBD2. Trimming removed 1 base from V and 15 bases from J; junction bases left unmatched: 4. Germline CDR1 reads SQVTM; CDR2 reads ANQGSEA. The CDR3 loop spans 11 amino acids. DNA of the CDR3: TGCAGCGTTGAAGGCGGGGGGGCCACGTTCTTC. It encodes CSVEGGGATFF.

V gene TRBV7-9 combines with J gene TRBJ2-1; TRBD1 aligns across 10 bases. The CDR3 has 16 amino acids. The germline V gene has CDR1 SEHNR and CDR2 FQNEAQ (reference sequence). V lost 5 bases, J lost 2 bases, and 6 bases stayed unmatched. CDR3 sequence reads: CASSPWTGGTYNEQFF. CDR3 nucleotides: TGTGCCAGCAGCCCATGGACAGGGGGAACCTACAATGAGCAGTTCTTC.

This clonotype was found a few times. The chain combines TRBV11-1 with TRBJ2-1; maybe TRBD1 (5 bases). CDR1 and CDR2 (germline): SGHAT, FQDESV (reference sequence). This CDR3 spans 14 amino acids. Trimming pared 3 bases from V and 6 bases from J, leaving 12 bases between. CDR3 residues: CASSFQGFGNEQFF. The CDR3, as DNA: TGTGCCAGCAGCTTCCAGGGTTTTGGCAATGAGCAGTTCTTC.

This clonotype was recorded a few times. The V gene is TRBV2, the J gene TRBJ1-2; D might be TRBD1 (5 bases). Germline V gene data show CDR1 as SNHLY and CDR2 as FYNNEI. Deletions cut 3 bases from V and 8 bases from J, with 10 bases between. This CDR3 has 12 residues. The CDR3 sequence is CASSDQGSGYTF. CDR3 nucleotide sequence: TGTGCCAGCAGTGATCAGGGCTCAGGCTACACCTTC.

The V and J genes are TRBV5-6 and TRBJ2-7, with a weak D call TRBD2 (5 bases). Germline lookup yields CDR1 SGHDT and CDR2 YYEEEE. Trimming left V 6 bases short and J 5 bases short, with 18 bases between. The CDR3 consists of 14 residues. Written as DNA, the CDR3 is TGTGCCAGCACAGTCACGGGGAGTAGAAACGAGCAGTACTTC. Translated: CASTVTGSRNEQYF.

The table lists this clonotype with a few counts. This chain joins TRBV7-2 and TRBJ2-5; TRBD2 aligns across 9 bases. The germline gives CDR1 SGHTA, CDR2 FQGNSA. After removal of 0 bases from V and 5 bases from J, the junction contained 13 bases not matched to a gene. The CDR3 length is 18 residues. DNA of the CDR3: TGTGCCAGCAGCTTAGCGTTATGGCGGGAGGGCCCCCAGGAGACCCAGTACTTC. The encoded protein is CASSLALWREGPQETQYF.

This clonotype was observed many times. The chain is built from TRBV12-2 and TRBJ1-4; no DNA check was done on the table's D call, TRBD1. TRBV12-2 is a pseudogene. The CDR3 contains 14 residues. The CDR3 nucleotides read TGTGCAAGTCGCCCCGACAGGGGGCGTGAAAAACTGTTTTTT. It specifies CASRPDRGREKLFF.

V usage is TRBV3-1 and J usage is TRBJ2-7; 9 positions match TRBD2. V was pared by 3 bases and J by 3 bases, with 12 bases of the junction left unmatched. Germline CDR1 LGHDT, CDR2 YNNKEL (reference sequence). CDR3 length: 17 residues. The CDR3 DNA follows: TGTGCCAGCAGCCACTTCCGCGGGAGGGCCTATGACTACGAGCAGTACTTC. It codes for CASSHFRGRAYDYEQYF.

CDR3 in DNA: TGCAGCGTTGCCAGTACGACCTACGAGCAGTACTTC. Protein sequence: CSVASTTYEQYF. V gene TRBV29-1 combines with J gene TRBJ2-7, with D hard to call. Germline-derived CDR1 and CDR2 are SQVTM and ANQGSEA. Trimming removed 4 bases from V and 2 bases from J, with 9 bases in between. The CDR3 is 12 amino acids.

The chain joins TRBV6-1 to TRBJ2-3; D is uncertain. Trimming took 0 bases from V and 4 from J, leaving 20 bases between them. Germline CDR1 reads MNHNS; CDR2 reads SASEGT. The CDR3 runs to 18 residues. The CDR3: CASSEAPIRKDRPDTQYF. The CDR3 DNA sequence: TGTGCCAGCAGTGAAGCCCCCATCCGGAAGGATCGTCCAGATACGCAGTATTTT.